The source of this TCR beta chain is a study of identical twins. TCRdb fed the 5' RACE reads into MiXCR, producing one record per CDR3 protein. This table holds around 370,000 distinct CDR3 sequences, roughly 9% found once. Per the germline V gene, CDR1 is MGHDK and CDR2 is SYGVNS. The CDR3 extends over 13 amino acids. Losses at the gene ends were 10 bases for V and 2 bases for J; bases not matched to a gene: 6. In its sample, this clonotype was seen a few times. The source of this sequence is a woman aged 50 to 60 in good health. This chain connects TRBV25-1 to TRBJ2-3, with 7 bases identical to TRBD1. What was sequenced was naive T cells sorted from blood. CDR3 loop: CATWTGDTDTQYF. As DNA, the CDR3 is TGTGCCACCTGGACAGGAGACACAGATACGCAGTATTTT.